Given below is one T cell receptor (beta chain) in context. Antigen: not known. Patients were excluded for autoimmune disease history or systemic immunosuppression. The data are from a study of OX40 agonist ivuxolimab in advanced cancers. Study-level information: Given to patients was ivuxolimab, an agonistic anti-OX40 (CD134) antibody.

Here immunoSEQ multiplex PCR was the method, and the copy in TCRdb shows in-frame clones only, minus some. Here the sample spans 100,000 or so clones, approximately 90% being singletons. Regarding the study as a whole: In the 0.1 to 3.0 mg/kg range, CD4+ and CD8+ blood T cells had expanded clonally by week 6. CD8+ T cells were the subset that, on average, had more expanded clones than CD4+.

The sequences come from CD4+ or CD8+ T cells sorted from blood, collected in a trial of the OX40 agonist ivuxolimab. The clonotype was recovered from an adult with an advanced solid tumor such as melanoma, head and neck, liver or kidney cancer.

In nucleotides, the CDR3 is TGTGCCAGCAGGCTAGCGGGAGGGCCTAATACGCAGTATTTT. Amino acid sequence: CASRLAGGPNTQYF. The chain links TRBV27 to TRBJ2-3, with 12 bases identical to TRBD2. CDR3 length: 14 amino acids. V lost 6 bases to trimming and J lost 7 bases; unmatched junction nucleotides: 5. Germline assignment: CDR1 MNHEY and CDR2 SMNVEV (reference sequence).